The next 6 T cell receptor beta chains were all read from a single sample in a study of blood T cell repertoires in COVID-19. Repertoires were generated with immunoSEQ multiplex PCR, while TCRdb's copy carries only in-frame clones and drops some. The table records over 150,000 clones, roughly 71% of them present only once. Sequencing was carried out using peripheral blood. These receptors were obtained from a woman aged 80 or over with acute or convalescent COVID-19.

This clone showed up just once. CDR3 DNA: TGCGCCAGCAGCTATGGGACAGGTAGTGAAAAACTGTTTTTT. Protein sequence: CASSYGTGSEKLFF. The chain carries TRBV4-1 and TRBJ1-4; 8 bases are a match to TRBD1. J gave up 7 bases and V 5 bases, and 6 bases lay outside the gene matches. CDR1 and CDR2 from the germline V gene are MGHRA and YSYEKL. This CDR3 has 14 amino acids.

This clone was detected a few times. CDR3 DNA: TGTGCCAGCAGCGCATCCGACAGAAACACTGAAGCTTTCTTT. Amino acids: CASSASDRNTEAFF. V and J are TRBV9 and TRBJ1-1, with a tentative D call TRBD1 (5 bases). Germline CDR1 reads SGDLS; CDR2 reads YYNGEE. With 3 bases removed from V and 2 bases from J, the gap between germline ends came to 11 bases. CDR3 length: 14 amino acids.

The CDR3 DNA is TGCGCCAGCAGGCTAGCGGGGCCCCAAGAGACCCAGTACTTC. Translation gives CASRLAGPQETQYF. The rearrangement links TRBV10-2 to TRBJ2-5, with 9 positions matching TRBD2. V was pared by 6 bases and J by 1 base, with 3 bases of the junction left unmatched. Germline V gene sequence: CDR1 WSHSY, CDR2 SAAADI. The CDR3 sequence is 14 residues long.

This sequence joins TRBV18 and TRBJ2-3, with a tentative D call TRBD1 (7 bases). Trimming shortened V by 3 bases and J by 5 bases, and 15 bases separated the two germline ends. The germline CDR1 and CDR2 sequences are KGHSH and LQKENI. The CDR3 loop spans 15 amino acids. The CDR3 region is CASSPSRQGGDTQYF. CDR3 bases: TGTGCCAGCTCACCGAGTAGGCAGGGGGGAGATACGCAGTATTTT.

The CDR3: CASSAHSTGSGINQPQHF. CDR3 in DNA: TGTGCCAGTAGTGCTCATTCAACAGGGTCCGGTATCAATCAGCCCCAGCATTTT. This rearrangement joins TRBV19 to TRBJ1-5, with D perhaps matching TRBD1 (6 bases). The V and J ends lost 5 bases and 3 bases respectively, with 23 bases between them. The germline V gene has CDR1 LNHDA and CDR2 SQIVND (reference sequence). The CDR3 runs to 18 residues.

The sample holds a few counts of this clone. This rearrangement joins TRBV21-1 to TRBJ1-2. TRBV21-1 is reported as a pseudogene. The CDR3 is made up of 13 amino acids. The CDR3 loop reads CASSLRVNYGYTF. DNA of the CDR3: TGTGCCAGCAGTCTACGGGTGAACTATGGCTACACCTTC.